Each of the 15 T cell receptor beta chains below was sequenced from the same sample in a study of graft-versus-host responses after intestinal transplantation. The table came from immunoSEQ multiplex PCR; TCRdb's copy has only in-frame clones and leaves some out. This sample carries 43,000 or so clones, roughly 94% of them seen once, and the ten largest clones take about 1.6%. This sample comprised PBMCs, obtained around 48 weeks after intestinal transplant. These receptors all stem from a human patient who received an intestinal transplant, so some T cells may come from the graft donor.

As for this clone: Other nucleotide sequences in the sample specify the same CDR3. V and J are TRBV7-3 and TRBJ2-1; D may be TRBD2 (7 bases). The V and J ends lost 2 bases and 5 bases respectively, with 16 bases between them. Per germline, CDR1 SGHTA and CDR2 FQGTGA. The CDR3 is 16 amino acids. The CDR3 DNA follows: TGTGCCAGCAGCTTAGGGGGGGGCGGGACCGACAATGAGCAGTTCTTC. Its protein product is CASSLGGGGTDNEQFF.

Only a few counts were recorded for this clone. The chain joins TRBV7-3 to TRBJ2-7; 10 bases align to TRBD1. This CDR3 contains 13 residues. The J segment lost 4 bases and the V segment lost 5 bases, leaving 2 bases of the junction unmatched. Looked up from germline, CDR1 is SGHTA and CDR2 is FQGTGA. The CDR3 region has the DNA TGTGCCAGCAGCCCGGACAGGGGGTACGAGCAGTACTTC. This gives the protein CASSPDRGYEQYF. Supplemented by reference TRBV7-3 and TRBJ2-7, the full variable domain reads GAGVSQTPSNKVTEKGKYVELRCDPISGHTALYWYRQSLGQGPEFLIYFQGTGAADDSGLPNDRFFAVRPEGSVSTLKIQRTERGDSAVYLCASSPDRGYEQYFGPGTRLTVT.

This clone was seen a single time. The gene calls are TRBV5-1 and TRBJ2-3, with 7 bases lining up with TRBD2. CDR1 is SGHRS and CDR2 is YFSETQ in the germline V gene. The CDR3 totals 15 residues. V lost 1 base and J lost 5; bases outside the gene matches: 7. The CDR3 sequence is CASSLMGGQRDTQYF. As DNA, the CDR3 is TGCGCCAGCAGCTTGATGGGAGGGCAAAGAGATACGCAGTATTTT.

V usage is TRBV2 and J usage is TRBJ1-1; a possible D gene is TRBD1 (5 bases). Trimming took 7 bases from V and 1 from J, leaving 10 bases between them. The CDR3 loop spans 13 amino acids. Germline CDR1 SNHLY, CDR2 FYNNEI. In DNA form, the CDR3 reads TGTGCCAGCAATGAGGGGAGGAACACTGAAGCTTTCTTT. Residues: CASNEGRNTEAFF.

CDR3 sequence: CASSVVDSLGDTQYF. For the CDR3, the DNA is TGTGCCAGCAGCGTAGTCGACAGCCTCGGGGATACGCAGTATTTT. The chain links TRBV9 to TRBJ2-3, with D maybe TRBD1 (5 bases). The V end lost 0 bases, the J end lost 6 bases, and 14 bases lay between the germline ends. Germline CDR1 is SGDLS and CDR2 is YYNGEE. This CDR3 has 15 residues.

The V call is TRBV6-1, the J call TRBJ1-2; D is uncertain. The CDR3 totals 15 residues. V shed 1 base and J shed 8 bases, with 17 bases lying between them. Germline V CDR1 and CDR2: MNHNS, SASEGT. Here the CDR3 DNA reads TGTGCCAGCAGTGAAGGTAGGGCGCGCGCTCTAGGCTACACCTTC. Translation: CASSEGRARALGYTF.

This clone was recorded only once. The rearrangement links TRBV6-6 to TRBJ2-7; D may correspond to TRBD1 or TRBD2 (5 bases each). V lost 6 bases and J 2 bases, leaving 17 bases between the germline ends. The CDR3 is 15 residues long. The germline V gene has CDR1 MNHNY and CDR2 SVGAGI (reference sequence). Written as DNA, the CDR3 is TGTGCCAGCAGCCAGGGACCCACCTACCCCTACGAGCAGTACTTC. It is translated as CASSQGPTYPYEQYF.

The V call is TRBV2, the J call TRBJ1-4; no clear D gene. This CDR3 region has 13 residues. Trimming pared 6 bases from V and 8 bases from J, leaving 13 bases between. Germline V CDR1 and CDR2: SNHLY, FYNNEI. The CDR3 protein is CASRPGHSEKLFF. CDR3 nucleotides: TGTGCCAGCAGACCGGGTCACAGCGAAAAACTGTTTTTT.

The V and J genes are TRBV6-5 and TRBJ2-1; 10 bases fit TRBD2. Germline lookup yields CDR1 MNHEY and CDR2 SVGAGI. V was pared by 6 bases and J by 4 bases, with 6 bases of the junction left unmatched. The CDR3 is 15 residues long. The CDR3, as DNA: TGTGCCAGCAGAAGAGGACTAGCGGTATACAATGAGCAGTTCTTC. Amino acids: CASRRGLAVYNEQFF.

V is TRBV18 and J is TRBJ2-7, with D tentatively TRBD2 (5 bases). The germline V and J ends were trimmed by 2 bases and 4 bases, with 18 bases remaining between them. CDR3 size: 16 residues. Germline CDR1 is KGHSH and CDR2 is LQKENI. This CDR3 is CASSPYKAGVQYEQYF. The CDR3 DNA follows: TGTGCCAGCTCACCATATAAGGCCGGGGTCCAGTACGAGCAGTACTTC.

The chain joins TRBV9 to TRBJ2-1, with 12 bases identical to TRBD2. V was pared by 0 bases and J by 1 base, with 14 bases of the junction left unmatched. CDR1 SGDLS and CDR2 YYNGEE come from the germline V gene. The CDR3 totals 21 residues. The CDR3 region has the DNA TGTGCCAGCAGCGTAGCTAGGTCCTGGACTAGCGGGGAAGGGTCCTACAATGAGCAGTTCTTC. Translating gives CASSVARSWTSGEGSYNEQFF. Supplemented by reference TRBV9 and TRBJ2-1, the full variable domain reads DSGVTQTPKHLITATGQRVTLRCSPRSGDLSVYWYQQSLDQGLQFLIQYYNGEERAKGNILERFSAQQFPDLHSELNLSSLELGDSALYFCASSVARSWTSGEGSYNEQFFGPGTRLTVL.

The V and J genes are TRBV10-1 and TRBJ2-5; 7 nucleotides match TRBD2. In germline, CDR1 is WNHNN, CDR2 SYGVQD (reference sequence). The CDR3 has 13 amino acids. J was trimmed by 10 bases and V by 2 bases; bases with no gene match: 7. CDR3 region: CASSEREAGGQYF. DNA of the CDR3: TGCGCCAGCAGTGAGCGGGAGGCCGGGGGCCAGTACTTC.

The rearrangement uses TRBV14 and TRBJ2-7, with D perhaps TRBD2 (6 bases). With 1 base removed from V and 7 bases from J, the gap between germline ends came to 14 bases. Germline values: CDR1 SGHDN, CDR2 FVKESK. This CDR3 has 14 amino acids. CDR3 sequence (DNA): TGTGCCAGCAGCCAAGTGGAGACTAGAGGAGAGCAGTACTTC. Residues: CASSQVETRGEQYF.

The chain combines TRBV19 with TRBJ2-1; 8 positions agree with TRBD2. The CDR3 contains 14 residues. V gave up 3 bases and J gave up 6 bases; unmatched junction bases: 4. Looked up from germline, CDR1 is LNHDA and CDR2 is SQIVND (reference sequence). The CDR3 is CASSIGTSGNEQFF. CDR3 bases: TGTGCCAGTAGTATCGGTACTAGCGGCAATGAGCAGTTCTTC.

The chain employs TRBV7-3 and TRBJ2-7; 8 bases line up with TRBD1. Germline V gene data show CDR1 as SGHTA and CDR2 as FQGTGA. Germline trimming cut 5 bases from V and 0 bases from J; bases unmatched to any gene: 6. CDR3 size: 15 residues. CDR3 nucleotide sequence: TGTGCCAGCAGCATTGGGACAGGCCACTCCTACGAGCAGTACTTC. It is translated as CASSIGTGHSYEQYF.